Listed below are T cell receptor beta chains from one sample, sequenced in a study of shared clonotypes between healthy human individuals. Data came from immunoSEQ multiplex PCR; TCRdb stores just in-frame clones and leaves some out. The sample lists around 2,000,000 clones; about 95% were seen once. Sample: naive CD8+ T cells sorted from blood. These receptors were collected from a man in his late teens or twenties in good health. Both conserved end residues are trimmed from each CDR3. Clone size is stated in some rows and not others, as once, few, many or a class when expanded.

>-|TRBV7-9|16|TRBJ2-3
ASSQTSGGVSPTDTQY
>-|TRBV4-3|14|TRBJ2-3
ASSQDRQGGPNTQY
>-|TRBV6-6|9|TRBJ1-1
ASSETTEAF
>-|TRBV27|14|TRBJ1-5
ASSPSRGESNQPQH
>once|TRBV5-6|14|TRBJ2-2
ASSLPGLATTGELF
>-|TRBV2|12|TRBJ1-1
ASSDGILNTEAF
>-|TRBV9|13|TRBJ1-4
ASSPGVATNEKLF
>-|TRBV6-1|13|TRBJ1-5
ASRDLDFSNQPQH
>-|TRBV6-1|14|TRBJ2-2
ASSEALLANTGELF
>-|TRBV6-5|11|TRBJ2-3
ASSYAGSDTQY
>-|TRBV13|11|TRBJ2-7
ASSFGSSYEQY
>-|TRBV2|15|TRBJ2-1
ASSERAVTSSYNEQF
>-|TRBV10-3|15|TRBJ2-7
AISESASGTIEDEQY
>-|TRBV30|10|TRBJ2-7
AWAWLGNEQY
>-|TRBV2|14|TRBJ1-3
ASSGVGQGYGNTIY
>-|TRBV4-3|13|TRBJ1-2
ASSQETGLSYGYT
>-|TRBV4-3|13|TRBJ2-1
ASSHRQGVDNEQF
>-|TRBV6-1|9|TRBJ2-7
AAGQGAEQY
>-|TRBV19|13|TRBJ2-7
ASSIGGQGSDEQY
>-|TRBV4-1|14|TRBJ2-3
ASSQVYSPSTDTQY
>once|TRBV28|11|TRBJ1-3
ASRANSGNTIY
>-|TRBV29-1|12|TRBJ2-3
SVEVGEGTDTQY
>-|TRBV4-3|13|TRBJ2-1
ASSQEGGGYNEQF
>-|TRBV9|15|TRBJ2-2
ASSVVDPGANTGELF
>-|TRBV6-1|11|TRBJ2-7
ASRADDAYEQY
>-|TRBV29-1|12|TRBJ2-1
SVRSGASYNEQF
>-|TRBV4-3|13|TRBJ2-7
ASSQDRSPNYEQY
>-|TRBV6-6|14|TRBJ2-5
ASSYSPEQVQETQY
>-|TRBV28|11|TRBJ2-3
ASTSWHIDTQY
>-|TRBV18|11|TRBJ2-7
ASSQDRVYEQY
>-|TRBV13|13|TRBJ2-2
ASSLGPLNTGELF
>-|TRBV4-3|12|TRBJ2-3
ASSQELSLDTQY
>-|TRBV5-1|14|TRBJ2-7
ASSMGPGLAANEQY
>-|TRBV9|13|TRBJ1-3
ASSVAGLVGNTIY
>-|TRBV6-1|12|TRBJ2-3
ASSDWGSTDTQY
>-|TRBV9|15|TRBJ1-6
ASSVEGQGDLNSPLH
>-|TRBV10-3|11|TRBJ2-7
AIRSGATYEQY
>once|TRBV9|13|TRBJ2-2
ASSVGQAGTGELF
>once|TRBV7-9|12|TRBJ2-1
ASSLSGGPNEQF
>-|TRBV30|13|TRBJ2-3
AWGGAVLSTDTQY